Listed below are T cell receptor beta chains from one sample, sequenced in a study of T cell clonotyping in hematopoietic cell transplantation. Clones were read by immunoSEQ multiplex PCR, and TCRdb kept only the in-frame ones, dropping some. Of roughly 29,000 clones listed, 65% to 80% are singletons. The sequencing here drew on peripheral blood mononuclear cells, taken before stem cell transplant. The receptors here all came from a woman aged 25 to 45 with chronic myeloid leukemia. Some clones in this sample may be carry-over from other donors' samples. Both conserved end residues are part of each CDR3. A D gene is named only where the DNA matches it firmly. Size is stated for part of the rows, as once, few or many counts, or as a class when the clone is expanded.

>.|TRBJ2-7|.|TRBV6-5
CASSYSEDEQYF
TGTGCCAGCAGTTATTCGGAGGACGAGCAGTACTTC
>.|TRBJ1-4|.|TRBV6-5
CASSRRITEKLFF
TGTGCCAGTTCCCGGAGAATAACTGAAAAACTGTTTTTT
>.|TRBJ2-1|TRBD2|TRBV5-6
CASSFGGGTTNEQFF
TGTGCCAGCAGCTTCGGGGGGGGTACAACAAATGAGCAGTTCTTC
>.|TRBJ2-1|.|TRBV21-1
CASSKGVRGSYNEQFF
TGTGCCAGCAGCAAAGGGGTTCGGGGGTCTTACAATGAGCAGTTCTTC
>.|TRBJ1-5|.|TRBV4-3
CASSQGTLGGLNQPQHF
TGCGCCAGCAGCCAAGGAACGCTGGGGGGGCTCAATCAGCCCCAGCATTTT
>.|TRBJ2-3|.|TRBV20-1
CSARVDTQYF
TGCAGTGCTAGGGTCGATACGCAGTATTTT
>few|TRBJ1-5|.|TRBV29-1
CSVRSNSNQPQHF
TGCAGCGTTAGGAGCAATAGCAATCAGCCCCAGCATTTT
>.|TRBJ1-1|.|TRBV5-6
CASSLPGQPEAFF
TGTGCCAGCAGCTTGCCGGGACAACCCGAAGCTTTCTTT
>.|TRBJ1-2|.|TRBV5-1
CASSLGGEYGYTF
TGCGCCAGCAGCTTGGGCGGAGAGTATGGCTACACCTTC
>.|TRBJ2-3|.|TRBV5-6
CASSLELAGSWTDTQYF
TGTGCCAGCAGCTTGGAATTGGCGGGTTCGTGGACAGATACGCAGTATTTT
>.|TRBJ2-5|.|TRBV7-2
CASSIGAPGTQYF
TGTGCCAGCAGCATCGGGGCCCCCGGGACCCAGTACTTC
>.|TRBJ1-1|.|TRBV5-1
CASSAARGGVGTEAFF
TGCGCCAGCAGCGCGGCGAGGGGGGGGGTTGGCACTGAAGCTTTCTTT
>.|TRBJ1-5|.|TRBV30
CAWSNGLSQPQHF
TGTGCCTGGAGTAACGGTTTGAGTCAGCCCCAGCATTTT
>.|TRBJ1-2|TRBD1|TRBV19
CASTWTGVWSDYGYTF
TGTGCCAGTACCTGGACAGGGGTTTGGAGTGACTATGGCTACACCTTC
>.|TRBJ1-1|.|TRBV30
CAWMWGNTEAFF
TGTGCCTGGATGTGGGGGAACACTGAAGCTTTCTTT
>.|TRBJ1-4|TRBD1|TRBV7-9
CASSLTGRDEKLFF
TGTGCCAGCAGCTTGACAGGGAGGGATGAAAAACTGTTTTTT
>.|TRBJ1-1|.|TRBV30
CAWGRTEAFF
TGTGCCTGGGGGCGTACTGAAGCTTTCTTT
>.|TRBJ2-7|TRBD1|TRBV5-1
CASSPELGQGTYEQYF
TGCGCCAGCAGCCCAGAGTTGGGACAGGGGACCTACGAGCAGTACTTC
>.|TRBJ1-6|TRBD1|TRBV6-5
CASSWDRANSPLHF
TGTGCCAGCAGCTGGGACAGGGCGAATTCACCCCTCCACTTT
>.|TRBJ1-3|TRBD1|TRBV6-5
CASKTGGSGNTIYF
TGTGCCAGTAAAACAGGGGGCTCTGGAAACACCATATATTTT
>.|TRBJ2-5|TRBD2|TRBV6-5
CASRVGGGETQYF
TGTGCCAGCAGGGTCGGGGGGGGAGAGACCCAGTACTTC
>.|TRBJ1-5|.|TRBV4-1
CASSQGHQPQHF
TGCGCCAGCAGCCAGGGACATCAGCCCCAGCATTTT
>few|TRBJ2-7|.|TRBV4-2
CASSQEFGTSYEQYF
TGTGCCAGCAGCCAAGAGTTCGGGACATCCTACGAGCAGTACTTC
>.|TRBJ1-6|.|TRBV6-1
CASSVDRYSPLHF
TGTGCCAGCAGTGTCGACAGATATTCACCCCTCCACTTT
>.|TRBJ2-3|TRBD2|TRBV19
CASSPLLALRADTQYF
TGTGCCAGTAGTCCCCTACTAGCGTTAAGGGCAGATACGCAGTATTTT
>.|TRBJ2-5|.|TRBV27
CASSRSRAKETQYF
TGTGCCAGCAGTCGCTCTAGGGCAAAAGAGACCCAGTACTTC
>few|TRBJ1-1|.|TRBV4-3
CASSQEAETEAFF
TGCGCCAGCAGCCAAGAGGCGGAAACCGAAGCTTTCTTT
>few|TRBJ1-1|.|TRBV4-1
CASSQALNPEAFF
TGCGCCAGCAGCCAGGCCCTTAACCCAGAAGCTTTCTTT
>.|TRBJ2-2|.|TRBV11-3
CASRAATGELFF
TGTGCCAGCCGAGCCGCCACCGGGGAGCTGTTTTTT
>.|TRBJ2-5|.|TRBV29-1
CSVEGVEETQYF
TGCAGCGTCGAAGGAGTGGAAGAGACCCAGTACTTC
>.|TRBJ2-7|.|TRBV23-1
CASSPQGQRGREQYF
TGCGCCAGCAGTCCCCAGGGACAAAGGGGTCGCGAGCAGTACTTC
>.|TRBJ2-1|.|TRBV30
CAWSVLLNNEQFF
TGTGCCTGGAGTGTACTTTTGAACAATGAGCAGTTCTTC
>.|TRBJ2-7|.|TRBV5-1
CASSLGRGSYEQYF
TGCGCCAGCAGCTTGGGTAGAGGGTCCTACGAGCAGTACTTC
>once|TRBJ1-2|.|TRBV29-1
CSDFRTDNYGYTF
TGCAGCGATTTTAGGACCGATAACTATGGCTACACCTTC
>.|TRBJ1-2|TRBD1|TRBV5-1
CASSLADRVDGYTF
TGCGCCAGCAGCTTGGCAGACAGGGTAGATGGCTACACCTTC
>.|TRBJ2-1|.|TRBV14
CASSPGRTPGDEQFF
TGTGCCAGCAGCCCAGGACGTACCCCTGGGGATGAGCAGTTCTTC
>.|TRBJ1-3|TRBD1|TRBV5-6
CASSQGQGNTIYF
TGTGCCAGCAGCCAGGGACAGGGGAACACCATATATTTT
>.|TRBJ1-1|.|TRBV6-1
CATSGSWVEAFF
TGTGCCACTTCAGGGTCGTGGGTCGAAGCTTTCTTT
>.|TRBJ2-1|.|TRBV4-3
CASSQLGHKNQQFF
TGCGCCAGCAGCCAATTGGGACACAAAAATCAGCAGTTCTTC
>.|TRBJ2-2|TRBD1|TRBV4-1
CASSPTGPDNGELFF
TGCGCCAGCAGCCCGACAGGGCCGGATAACGGGGAGCTGTTTTTT
>.|TRBJ1-2|.|TRBV30
CAWSVGGYYGYTF
TGTGCCTGGAGTGTGGGGGGCTACTATGGCTACACCTTC
>.|TRBJ1-2|TRBD1|TRBV14
CASSSRTGSRYGYTF
TGTGCCAGCAGCTCTCGGACAGGATCCCGCTATGGCTACACCTTC
>.|TRBJ1-5|.|TRBV10-3
CAISESERSRDQPQHF
TGTGCCATCAGTGAGTCGGAGAGGAGTCGCGATCAGCCCCAGCATTTT
>.|TRBJ1-5|.|TRBV7-6
CASSLLGKNQPQHF
TGTGCCAGCAGCTTATTAGGAAAAAATCAGCCCCAGCATTTT
>.|TRBJ1-2|.|TRBV5-1
CASSLELGSNYGYTF
TGCGCCAGCAGCTTGGAGCTGGGTTCTAACTATGGCTACACCTTC
>few|TRBJ2-4|.|TRBV14
CASSQAVGKNIQYF
TGTGCCAGCAGCCAAGCTGTTGGCAAAAACATTCAGTACTTC
>.|TRBJ1-6|.|TRBV11-2
CASSPALGEINSPLHF
TGTGCCAGCAGCCCTGCTTTAGGGGAGATTAATTCACCCCTCCACTTT
>.|TRBJ1-2|.|TRBV6-5
CASTPGGLIYGYTF
TGTGCCAGCACCCCCGGGGGACTTATCTATGGCTACACCTTC
>once|TRBJ1-5|.|TRBV2
CASRPTWGGNQPQHF
TGTGCCAGCAGACCCACGTGGGGCGGCAATCAGCCCCAGCATTTT
>.|TRBJ2-3|.|TRBV7-6
CASSLAGGFTDTQYF
TGTGCCAGCAGCTTAGCTGGCGGGTTCACAGATACGCAGTATTTT
>.|TRBJ2-7|.|TRBV7-8
CASSFGNRDRGSRSSYEQYF
TGTGCCAGCAGCTTTGGGAACCGGGACCGGGGAAGCCGAAGCTCCTACGAGCAGTACTTC
>.|TRBJ1-5|.|TRBV6-1
CASGAFPQPQHF
TGTGCCAGCGGGGCCTTCCCCCAGCCCCAGCATTTT
>few|TRBJ1-6|.|TRBV19
CASSIRVRSPLHF
TGTGCCAGTAGCATTCGGGTCCGTTCACCCCTCCACTTT